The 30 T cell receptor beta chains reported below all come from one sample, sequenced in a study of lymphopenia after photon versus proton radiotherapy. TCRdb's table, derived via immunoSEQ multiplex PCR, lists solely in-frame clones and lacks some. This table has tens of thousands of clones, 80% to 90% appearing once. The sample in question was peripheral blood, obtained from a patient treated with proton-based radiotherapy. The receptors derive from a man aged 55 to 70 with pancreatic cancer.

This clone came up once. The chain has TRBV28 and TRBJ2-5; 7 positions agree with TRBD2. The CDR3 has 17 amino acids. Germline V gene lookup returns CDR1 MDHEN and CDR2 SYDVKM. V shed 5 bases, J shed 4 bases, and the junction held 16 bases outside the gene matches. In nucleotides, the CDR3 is TGTGCCAGCAGTACGTTTGTGACAGATATAGCGGGAGAGACCCAGTACTTC. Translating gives CASSTFVTDIAGETQYF. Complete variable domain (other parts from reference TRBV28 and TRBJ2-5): DVKVTQSSRYLVKRTGEKVFLECVQDMDHENMFWYRQDPGLGLRLIYFSYDVKMKEKGDIPEGYSVSREKKERFSLILESASTNQTSMYLCASSTFVTDIAGETQYFGPGTRLLVL.

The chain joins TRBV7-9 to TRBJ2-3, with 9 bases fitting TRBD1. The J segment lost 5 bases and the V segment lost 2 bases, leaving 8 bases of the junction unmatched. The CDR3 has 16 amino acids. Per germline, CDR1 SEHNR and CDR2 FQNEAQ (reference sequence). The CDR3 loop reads CASSLRRGQGGDTQYF. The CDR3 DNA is TGTGCCAGCAGCTTACGTAGGGGACAGGGAGGAGATACGCAGTATTTT. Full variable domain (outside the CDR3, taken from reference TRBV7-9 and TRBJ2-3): DTGVSQNPRHKITKRGQNVTFRCDPISEHNRLYWYRQTLGQGPEFLTYFQNEAQLEKSRLLSDRFSAERPKGSFSTLEIQRTEQGDSAMYLCASSLRRGQGGDTQYFGPGTRLTVL.

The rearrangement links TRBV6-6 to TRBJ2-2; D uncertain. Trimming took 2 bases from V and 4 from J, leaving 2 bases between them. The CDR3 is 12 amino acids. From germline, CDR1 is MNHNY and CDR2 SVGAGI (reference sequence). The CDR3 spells CASSYPTGELFF. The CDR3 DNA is TGTGCCAGCAGTTACCCCACCGGGGAGCTGTTTTTT.

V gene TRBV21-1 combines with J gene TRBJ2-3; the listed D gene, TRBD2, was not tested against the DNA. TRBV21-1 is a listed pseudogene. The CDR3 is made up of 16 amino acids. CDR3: CASSKSGRWAADTQYF. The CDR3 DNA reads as TGTGCCAGCAGCAAAAGCGGGAGATGGGCGGCAGATACGCAGTATTTT.

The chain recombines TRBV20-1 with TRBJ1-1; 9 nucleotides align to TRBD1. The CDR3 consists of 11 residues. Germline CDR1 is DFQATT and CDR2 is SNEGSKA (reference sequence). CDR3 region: CRGQGGTEAFF. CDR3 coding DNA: TGCAGGGGACAGGGAGGCACTGAAGCTTTCTTT.

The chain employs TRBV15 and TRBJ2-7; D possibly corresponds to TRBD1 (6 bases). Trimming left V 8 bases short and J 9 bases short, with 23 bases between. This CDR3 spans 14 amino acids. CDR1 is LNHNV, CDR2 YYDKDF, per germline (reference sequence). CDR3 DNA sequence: TGTGCCACCCGTTGGACAGTCAACTTACGAGGGCAGTACTTC. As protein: CATRWTVNLRGQYF.

Here the CDR3 reads CASSRLAEDQKQFF. For the CDR3, the DNA is TGTGCCAGCAGCAGACTAGCGGAGGACCAAAAGCAGTTCTTC. V is TRBV11-1 and J is TRBJ2-1, with 9 bases identical to TRBD2. Trimming took 5 bases from V and 11 from J; bases not matched to a gene: 10. This CDR3 contains 14 residues. Germline assignment: CDR1 SGHAT and CDR2 FQDESV (reference sequence).

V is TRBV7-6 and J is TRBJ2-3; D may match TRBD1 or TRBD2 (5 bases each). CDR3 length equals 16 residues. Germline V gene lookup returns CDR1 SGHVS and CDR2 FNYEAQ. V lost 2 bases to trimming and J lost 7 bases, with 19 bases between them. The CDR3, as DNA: TGTGCCAGCAGCTTAATAGCAGGGACCCTGACCTATACGCAGTATTTT. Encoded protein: CASSLIAGTLTYTQYF. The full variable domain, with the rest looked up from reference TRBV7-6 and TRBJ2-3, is GAGVSQSPRYKVTKRGQDVALRCDPISGHVSLYWYRQALGQGPEFLTYFNYEAQQDKSGLPNDRFSAERPEGSISTLTIQRTEQRDSAMYRCASSLIAGTLTYTQYFGPGTRLTVL.

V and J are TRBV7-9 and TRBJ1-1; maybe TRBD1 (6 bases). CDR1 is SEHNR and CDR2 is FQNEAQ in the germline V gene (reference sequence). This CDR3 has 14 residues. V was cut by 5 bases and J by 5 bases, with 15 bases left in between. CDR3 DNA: TGTGCCAGCAGCCTTCCACAGGGTAAGACTGAAGCTTTCTTT. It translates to CASSLPQGKTEAFF. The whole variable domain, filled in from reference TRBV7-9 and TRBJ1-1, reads DTGVSQNPRHKITKRGQNVTFRCDPISEHNRLYWYRQTLGQGPEFLTYFQNEAQLEKSRLLSDRFSAERPKGSFSTLEIQRTEQGDSAMYLCASSLPQGKTEAFFGQGTRLTVV.

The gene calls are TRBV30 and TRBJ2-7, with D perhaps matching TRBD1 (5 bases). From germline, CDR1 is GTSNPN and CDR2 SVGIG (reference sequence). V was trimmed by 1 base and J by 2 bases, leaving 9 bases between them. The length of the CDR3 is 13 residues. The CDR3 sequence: CAWSGGMAYEQYF. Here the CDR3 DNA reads TGTGCCTGGAGTGGGGGCATGGCCTACGAGCAGTACTTC.

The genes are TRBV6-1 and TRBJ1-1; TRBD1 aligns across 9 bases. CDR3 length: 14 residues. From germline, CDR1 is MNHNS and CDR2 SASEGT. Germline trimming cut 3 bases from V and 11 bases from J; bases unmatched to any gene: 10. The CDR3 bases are TGTGCCAGCAGTGACCCGGGACAGGGAGAGGAGGCTTTCTTT. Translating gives CASSDPGQGEEAFF.

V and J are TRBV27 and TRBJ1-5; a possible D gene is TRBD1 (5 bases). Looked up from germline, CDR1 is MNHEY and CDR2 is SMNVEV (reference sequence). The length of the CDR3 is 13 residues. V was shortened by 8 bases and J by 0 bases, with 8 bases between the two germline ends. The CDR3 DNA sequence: TGTGCCAGCGCCGGGACTAGCAATCAGCCCCAGCATTTT. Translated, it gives CASAGTSNQPQHF.

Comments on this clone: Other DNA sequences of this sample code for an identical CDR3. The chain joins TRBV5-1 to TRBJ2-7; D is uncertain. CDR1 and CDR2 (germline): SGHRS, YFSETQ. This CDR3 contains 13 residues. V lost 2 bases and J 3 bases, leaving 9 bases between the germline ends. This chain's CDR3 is CASSLLGDYEQYF. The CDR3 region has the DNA TGCGCCAGCAGCTTATTAGGTGACTACGAGCAGTACTTC.

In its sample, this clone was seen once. DNA for the CDR3: TGTGCCAGCAGCTTAGATCGCACTGAAGCTTTCTTT. The encoded protein is CASSLDRTEAFF. V gene TRBV11-2 combines with J gene TRBJ1-1; D is unresolved. Per the germline V gene, CDR1 is SGHAT and CDR2 is FQNNGV. Between the trimmed V and J ends, which lost 0 bases and 4 bases, there was a span of 3 bases. The CDR3 loop spans 12 amino acids.

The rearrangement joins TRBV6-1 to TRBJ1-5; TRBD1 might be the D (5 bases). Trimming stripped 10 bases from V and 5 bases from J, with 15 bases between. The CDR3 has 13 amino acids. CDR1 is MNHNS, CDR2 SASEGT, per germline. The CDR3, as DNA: TGTGCCACCGAGTCCGGGGCATATCAGCCCCAGCATTTT. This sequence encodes CATESGAYQPQHF.

The CDR3 reads CASSLGGGNQPQHF. The CDR3 DNA is TGCGCCAGCAGCCTAGGGGGGGGCAATCAGCCCCAGCATTTT. V is TRBV4-1 and J is TRBJ1-5, with a tentative D call TRBD1 (6 bases). V gave up 4 bases and J gave up 2 bases, with 9 bases separating them. The V gene's germline CDR1 is MGHRA and CDR2 YSYEKL. The CDR3 consists of 14 residues.

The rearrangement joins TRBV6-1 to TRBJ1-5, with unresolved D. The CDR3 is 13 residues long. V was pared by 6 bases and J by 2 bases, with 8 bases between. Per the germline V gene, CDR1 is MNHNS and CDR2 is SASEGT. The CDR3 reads CASRTRGNQPQHF. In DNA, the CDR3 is TGTGCCAGCAGGACGAGGGGCAATCAGCCCCAGCATTTT.

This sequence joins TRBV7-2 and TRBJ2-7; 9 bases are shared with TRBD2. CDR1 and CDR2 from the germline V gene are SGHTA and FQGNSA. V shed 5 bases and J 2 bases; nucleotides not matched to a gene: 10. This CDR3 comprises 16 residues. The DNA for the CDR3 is TGTGCCAGCAGCCCGCCGGGGGCGGGAGGGACCTACGAGCAGTACTTC. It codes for CASSPPGAGGTYEQYF.

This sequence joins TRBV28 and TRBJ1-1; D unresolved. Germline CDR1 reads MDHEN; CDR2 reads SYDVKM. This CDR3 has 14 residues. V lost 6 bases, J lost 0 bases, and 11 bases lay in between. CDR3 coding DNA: TGTGCCAGCAGCCGTGCCGGGGTGAACACTGAAGCTTTCTTT. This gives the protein CASSRAGVNTEAFF.

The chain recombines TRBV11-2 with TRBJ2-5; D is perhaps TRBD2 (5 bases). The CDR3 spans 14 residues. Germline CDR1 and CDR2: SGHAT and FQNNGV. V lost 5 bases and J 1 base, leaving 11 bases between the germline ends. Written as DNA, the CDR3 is TGTGCCAGCAGCCCGTGGCGGGTCCAAGAGACCCAGTACTTC. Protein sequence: CASSPWRVQETQYF.

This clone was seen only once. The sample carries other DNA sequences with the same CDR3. The CDR3 spells CASSLGYEQYF. In nucleotides, the CDR3 is TGTGCCAGCAGTTTAGGATACGAGCAGTACTTC. The rearrangement uses TRBV28 and TRBJ2-7; no firm D call. V was clipped by 2 bases and J by 4 bases, with 3 bases between them. CDR3 length: 11 amino acids. The germline gives CDR1 MDHEN, CDR2 SYDVKM.

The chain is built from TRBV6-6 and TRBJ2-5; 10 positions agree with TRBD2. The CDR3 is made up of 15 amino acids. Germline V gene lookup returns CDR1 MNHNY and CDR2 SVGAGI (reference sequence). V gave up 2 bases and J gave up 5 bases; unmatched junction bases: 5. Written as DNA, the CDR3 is TGTGCCAGCAGTTACCGCTCTAGCGGGAGTGAGACCCAGTACTTC. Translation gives CASSYRSSGSETQYF.

DNA of the CDR3: TGTGCCAGCAGTTACTCGATAGGGGTCAATGAGCAGTTCTTC. Translated, it gives CASSYSIGVNEQFF. The chain recombines TRBV6-5 with TRBJ2-1; D may be TRBD1 (5 bases). The germline V gene encodes CDR1 MNHEY and CDR2 SVGAGI. Trimming took 0 bases from V and 6 from J, leaving 9 bases between them. This CDR3 has 14 residues.

In DNA, the CDR3 is TGCAGCGTTTGGGTAGGGGGAGATACGCAGTATTTT. Its protein product is CSVWVGGDTQYF. The V and J genes are TRBV29-1 and TRBJ2-3, with a tentative D call TRBD1 (6 bases). V was cut by 5 bases and J by 5 bases, with 11 bases left in between. The germline V gene encodes CDR1 SQVTM and CDR2 ANQGSEA. The CDR3 consists of 12 residues.

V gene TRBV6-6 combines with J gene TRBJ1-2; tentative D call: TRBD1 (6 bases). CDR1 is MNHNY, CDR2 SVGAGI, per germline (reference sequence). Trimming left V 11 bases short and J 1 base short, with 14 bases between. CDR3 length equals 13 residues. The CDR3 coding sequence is TGTGCCGGATCTCAGGGGATTAACTATGGCTACACCTTC. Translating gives CAGSQGINYGYTF.

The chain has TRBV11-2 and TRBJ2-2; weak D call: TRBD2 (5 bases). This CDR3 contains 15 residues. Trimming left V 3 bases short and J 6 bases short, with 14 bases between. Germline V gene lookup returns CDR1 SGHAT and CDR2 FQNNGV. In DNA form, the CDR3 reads TGTGCCAGCAGCTTGTCGGACTCAGCGGCCGGGGAGCTGTTTTTT. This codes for CASSLSDSAAGELFF. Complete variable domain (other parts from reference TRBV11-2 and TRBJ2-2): EAGVAQSPRYKIIEKRQSVAFWCNPISGHATLYWYQQILGQGPKLLIQFQNNGVVDDSQLPKDRFSAERLKGVDSTLKIQPAKLEDSAVYLCASSLSDSAAGELFFGEGSRLTVL.

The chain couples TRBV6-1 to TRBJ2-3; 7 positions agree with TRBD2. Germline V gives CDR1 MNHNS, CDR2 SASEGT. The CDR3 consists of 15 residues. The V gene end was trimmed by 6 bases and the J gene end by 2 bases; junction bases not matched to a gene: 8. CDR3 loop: CASSVLAPATDTQYF. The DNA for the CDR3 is TGTGCCAGCAGCGTACTAGCGCCCGCCACAGATACGCAGTATTTT.

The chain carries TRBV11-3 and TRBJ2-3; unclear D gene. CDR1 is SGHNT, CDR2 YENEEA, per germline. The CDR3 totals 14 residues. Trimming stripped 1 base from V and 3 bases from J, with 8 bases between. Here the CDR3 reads CASSLGGVTDTQYF. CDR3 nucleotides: TGTGCCAGCAGCTTAGGTGGCGTAACAGATACGCAGTATTTT.

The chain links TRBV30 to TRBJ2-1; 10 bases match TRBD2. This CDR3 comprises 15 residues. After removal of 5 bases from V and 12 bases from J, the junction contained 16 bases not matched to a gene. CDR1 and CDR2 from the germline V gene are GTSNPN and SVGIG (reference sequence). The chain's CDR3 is CAWDIIGLAAFGQFF. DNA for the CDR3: TGTGCCTGGGATATTATAGGACTAGCGGCGTTTGGGCAGTTCTTC.

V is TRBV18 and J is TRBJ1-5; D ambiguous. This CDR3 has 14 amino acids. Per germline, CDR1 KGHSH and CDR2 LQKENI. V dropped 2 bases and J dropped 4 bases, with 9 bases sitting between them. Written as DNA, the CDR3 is TGTGCCAGCTCACCAGCGGCAGATAATCAGCCCCAGCATTTT. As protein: CASSPAADNQPQHF.